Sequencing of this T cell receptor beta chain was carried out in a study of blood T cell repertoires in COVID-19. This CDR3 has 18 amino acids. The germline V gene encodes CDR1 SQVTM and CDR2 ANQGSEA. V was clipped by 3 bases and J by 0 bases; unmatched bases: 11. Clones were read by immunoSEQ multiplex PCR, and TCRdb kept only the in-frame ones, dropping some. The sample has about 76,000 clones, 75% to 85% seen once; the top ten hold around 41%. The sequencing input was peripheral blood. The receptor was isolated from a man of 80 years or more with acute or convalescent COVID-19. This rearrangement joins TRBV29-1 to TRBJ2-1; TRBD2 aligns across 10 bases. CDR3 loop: CSVDGISGRTSSYNEQFF. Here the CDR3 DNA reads TGCAGCGTTGATGGAATTAGCGGGAGGACTAGCTCCTACAATGAGCAGTTCTTC.